This T cell receptor beta chain is from a study of T-cell reconstitution after alpha-beta-depleted transplantation in children. The V end was cut by 3 bases, the J end by 5 bases, with 8 bases between. The CDR3 is made up of 13 amino acids. CDR1 is MNHEY and CDR2 is SMNVEV in the germline V gene (reference sequence). Preparation of the TCRbeta library was carried out with unique molecular identifiers. TCRdb reprocessed the PCR reads with MiXCR, giving one entry per CDR3 protein. The table lists hundreds of thousands of distinct CDR3 sequences, approximately 14% of them singletons. This clonotype was observed at least ten times.

This sequence was found in a girl between 2 and 10 years old with congenital amegakaryocytic thrombocytopenia, due to receive a stem cell transplant. The starting material was PBMCs, obtained before TCRalphabeta/CD19-depleted stem cell transplant. The V call is TRBV27, the J call TRBJ2-1; D gene uncertain. The CDR3 DNA follows: TGTGCCAGCAGTTTCACTAACGACAATGAGCAGTTCTTC. Protein: CASSFTNDNEQFF.